This is a list of T cell receptor beta chains from one sample in a study of beta chain features in type 1 diabetes. Profiled with immunoSEQ multiplex PCR; TCRdb holds only in-frame clones, not every one. The sample lists roughly 140,000 clones, roughly 11% occurring once. Sequenced sample: central memory CD4+ T cells from blood. These receptors came from a man younger than 35 in good health. The CDR3 runs from the conserved cysteine through the conserved F or W. D genes are given only for firm matches. Not every row has a clone size; where given, it reads once, few, many or a size class.

clone size	V gene	J gene	D gene	CDR3 DNA	CDR3 protein
NA	TRBV6-1	TRBJ2-7	TRBD2	TGTGCCAGCAGTGCGGGGGGTGGTCCCTACGAGCAGTACTTC	CASSAGGGPYEQYF
few	TRBV7-9	TRBJ2-7	TRBD1	TGTGCCAGCAGCAGGCCCAGGGGGAACCTAGACGAGCAGTACTTC	CASSRPRGNLDEQYF
few	TRBV29-1	TRBJ2-7	NA	TGCAGCGTTGAAGTCCAGAACTACGAGCAGTACTTC	CSVEVQNYEQYF
few	TRBV6-5	TRBJ2-1	NA	TGTGCCAGCAGTTACTGGTCTAGGGTCAATGAGCAGTTCTTC	CASSYWSRVNEQFF
NA	TRBV2	TRBJ1-1	NA	TGTGCCAGCTCATCGGACGTGAACACTGAAGCTTTCTTT	CASSSDVNTEAFF
many	TRBV5-1	TRBJ2-7	NA	TGCGCCAGCAGCTTGCGGGGGATGGGAGATACCTACGAGCAGTACTTC	CASSLRGMGDTYEQYF
NA	TRBV28	TRBJ2-2	NA	TGTGCCAGCAGTCCCAATGGGGGGAACACCGGGGAGCTGTTTTTT	CASSPNGGNTGELFF
few	TRBV30	TRBJ1-6	NA	TGCGTGGGGGGCCTCTCCTATAATTCACCCCTCCACTTT	CVGGLSYNSPLHF
NA	TRBV21-1	TRBJ2-7	NA	TGTGCCAGCAGCAAAGTAGCAGGGAACTCCTACGAGCAGTACTTC	CASSKVAGNSYEQYF
NA	TRBV9	TRBJ2-1	NA	TGTGCCAGCAGCCCCCACATTGGGGCCGCGCGTGGGGAGCAGTTCTTC	CASSPHIGAARGEQFF
many	TRBV11-1	TRBJ2-2	NA	TGTGCCAGCAGCTTAGATGTAGGCACCGGGGAGCTGTTTTTT	CASSLDVGTGELFF
NA	TRBV5-4	TRBJ1-1	NA	TGTGCCAGCAGCTTGAATCAGGGGAACACTGAAGCTTTCTTT	CASSLNQGNTEAFF
many	TRBV30	TRBJ2-4	NA	TGTGCCTGGAGTGTGGGCCCCAAAAACATTCAGTACTTC	CAWSVGPKNIQYF
few	TRBV11-2	TRBJ1-1	NA	TGTGCCAGCAGCTTATTATGGGGCTCTAACACTGAAGCTTTCTTT	CASSLLWGSNTEAFF
few	TRBV30	TRBJ1-6	NA	TGTGCCTGGAGTGTTTTGGGAACCTATAATTCACCCCTCCACTTT	CAWSVLGTYNSPLHF
few	TRBV10-3	TRBJ1-3	NA	TGTGCCATCACCCTTGGGTCTGGAAACACCATATATTTT	CAITLGSGNTIYF
many	TRBV5-1	TRBJ2-1	NA	TGCGCCAGCAGCCTAGGGACTGCGTACAATGAGCAGTTCTTC	CASSLGTAYNEQFF
NA	TRBV29-1	TRBJ2-4	TRBD1	TGCAGCGTTGAGGACAGGTGGTTAGCCAAAAACATTCAGTACTTC	CSVEDRWLAKNIQYF
NA	TRBV4-3	TRBJ2-3	TRBD2	TGCGCCAGCAGCCAAGTGGGGGGGGGCACAGATACGCAGTATTTT	CASSQVGGGTDTQYF
NA	TRBV27	TRBJ2-5	TRBD2	TGTGCCAGCAGTCCCGGGGGGACGGCCCAGTACTTC	CASSPGGTAQYF
NA	TRBV7-6	TRBJ2-3	TRBD2	TGTGCCAGCAGCGTACTAGCGGGGGGCACAGATACGCAGTATTTT	CASSVLAGGTDTQYF
NA	TRBV7-2	TRBJ1-2	NA	TGTGCCAGCAGCAGAGACCAGGGGTACGATGGCTACACCTTC	CASSRDQGYDGYTF
NA	TRBV6-5	TRBJ1-1	NA	TGTGCCAGCAGTTACTCGAGAAAGAACACTGAAGCTTTCTTT	CASSYSRKNTEAFF
NA	TRBV5-1	TRBJ2-7	TRBD1	TGCGCCAGCAGCTTGGTAGGACAGGGCTACGAGCAGTACTTC	CASSLVGQGYEQYF
NA	TRBV6-6	TRBJ2-3	TRBD1	TGTGCCAGCACCCGACAGGGAGTCACAGATACGCAGTATTTT	CASTRQGVTDTQYF
NA	TRBV29-1	TRBJ1-2	NA	TGCAGCGTTGAAAACGGGGCTTATGGCTACACCTTC	CSVENGAYGYTF
few	TRBV10-3	TRBJ1-4	TRBD1	TGTGCCATCAGAGGGGACAGGGAAGGGGAAAAACTGTTTTTT	CAIRGDREGEKLFF
few	TRBV9	TRBJ2-3	TRBD2	TGTGCCAGCAGCGTCGGACTAGCGCCAGATACGCAGTATTTT	CASSVGLAPDTQYF
NA	TRBV5-4	TRBJ2-1	NA	TGTGCCAGCAGCTTTGGTTGGGACACCAAATACAATGAGCAGTTCTTC	CASSFGWDTKYNEQFF
NA	TRBV7-2	TRBJ2-3	NA	TGTGCCAGCAGCCGGGACCGGGCAGATACGCAGTATTTT	CASSRDRADTQYF
NA	TRBV9	TRBJ2-3	TRBD1	TGTGCCAGCAGCGCGGGACAGCCTAGCACAGATACGCAGTATTTT	CASSAGQPSTDTQYF
NA	TRBV6-5	TRBJ2-7	NA	TGTGCCAGCACTCGTGGACCTTCGGGTACCGAGCAGTACTTC	CASTRGPSGTEQYF
few	TRBV29-1	TRBJ2-3	NA	TGCAGCGTTGTTGTCGGCACAGATACGCAGTATTTT	CSVVVGTDTQYF
few	TRBV27	TRBJ2-7	TRBD1	TGTGCCAGCAGCTCCGGACAGGGGGCTTACGAGCAGTACTTC	CASSSGQGAYEQYF
few	TRBV14	TRBJ2-1	NA	TGTGCCAGCAGCCAAACGGGATACGAGCAGTTCTTC	CASSQTGYEQFF
NA	TRBV14	TRBJ1-2	NA	TGTGCCAGCAGCCAAGAAACGACGGCTAACTATGGCTACACCTTC	CASSQETTANYGYTF
few	TRBV11-2	TRBJ2-5	NA	TGTGCCAGCAGCTTCAGGGAGACCCAGTACTTC	CASSFRETQYF
NA	TRBV9	TRBJ2-5	NA	TGTGCCAGCAGCGTACAGTCGGGAGAGACCCAGTACTTC	CASSVQSGETQYF
few	TRBV20-1	TRBJ2-1	NA	TGCAGTGCTAGAGCCCTCAATGAGCAGTTCTTC	CSARALNEQFF
few	TRBV29-1	TRBJ1-3	NA	TGCAGCGTTGAAGATCGGTGGGAGACAGGAGTCACTGGAAACACCATATATTTT	CSVEDRWETGVTGNTIYF
NA	TRBV6-5	TRBJ2-7	TRBD1	TGTGCCAGCAGTTACGGGACAGGGGGCTACGAGCAGTACTTC	CASSYGTGGYEQYF
few	TRBV7-2	TRBJ2-7	NA	TGTGCCAGCAGCTTAAAACGAGGCTACGAGCAGTACTTC	CASSLKRGYEQYF
few	TRBV5-4	TRBJ1-2	NA	TGTGCCAGCAGCTTGGTGACTGACTATGGCTACACCTTC	CASSLVTDYGYTF
NA	TRBV9	TRBJ2-1	NA	TGTGCCAGCAGCGTAGGGGGCAGAACGACCTACAATGAGCAGTTCTTC	CASSVGGRTTYNEQFF
NA	TRBV2	TRBJ1-4	NA	TGTGCCAGCAGTCCTCGGAATACTCCTAATGAAAAACTGTTTTTT	CASSPRNTPNEKLFF
NA	TRBV4-2	TRBJ2-1	NA	TGTGCCAGCAGCCAAGATCGGGGGGCGAGTGAGCAGTTCTTC	CASSQDRGASEQFF
few	TRBV7-2	TRBJ2-3	TRBD2	TGTGCCAGCAGCTTACTAGCGGGGACTAGCACAGATACGCAGTATTTT	CASSLLAGTSTDTQYF
NA	TRBV9	TRBJ1-1	NA	TGTGCCAGCAGCGCCCTCGGAACAAGTACTGAAGCTTTCTTT	CASSALGTSTEAFF
few	TRBV30	TRBJ1-1	TRBD1	TGTGCCTGGGACCCTCGACAGGGGAACACTGAAGCTTTCTTT	CAWDPRQGNTEAFF
few	TRBV5-1	TRBJ1-3	NA	TGCGCCAGCAGCTTGGGATCTGGAAACACCATATATTTT	CASSLGSGNTIYF
NA	TRBV4-3	TRBJ2-7	TRBD1	TGCGCCAGCAGCCAAGTCTGGCAGGGGGTTTACGAGCAGTACTTC	CASSQVWQGVYEQYF
few	TRBV6-1	TRBJ2-5	NA	TGTGCCAGCAAGGGGACCCTCTCCGGAGAGACCCAGTACTTC	CASKGTLSGETQYF
few	TRBV11-2	TRBJ2-5	NA	TGTGCCAGCAGCCAAGGTGGGGGGCAAGAGACCCAGTACTTC	CASSQGGGQETQYF
NA	TRBV29-1	TRBJ2-1	TRBD2	TGCAGCGGAATCGGGGGGGTTGATGAGCAGTTCTTC	CSGIGGVDEQFF
NA	TRBV14	TRBJ2-7	NA	TGTGCCAGCAGCCAATTTACATTGAGCGAGCAGTACTTC	CASSQFTLSEQYF
NA	TRBV4-3	TRBJ2-1	TRBD2	TGCGCCAGCACTCTAGCGGGAGTCAATGAGCAGTTCTTC	CASTLAGVNEQFF
NA	TRBV4-3	TRBJ2-5	NA	TGCGCCAGCAGCCAAGGTCGCGGGACTCTTAAAGCAGGAGAGACCCAGTACTTC	CASSQGRGTLKAGETQYF